These 25 T cell receptor beta chains came from one sample sequenced in a study of T cell responses to AZD1222 COVID-19 vaccine. Assay used: immunoSEQ multiplex PCR; TCRdb lists only in-frame clones, some missing. The table shows under 200,000 clones, with about 90% occurring only once. The sample here was peripheral blood, taken on day 0 of AZD1222 vaccination. The receptors originated from an adult in good health.

The chain has TRBV5-1 and TRBJ2-4; D is undetermined. The CDR3 is 16 residues long. Germline CDR1 SGHRS, CDR2 YFSETQ. V lost 0 bases and J 3 bases, leaving 13 bases between the germline ends. The CDR3 is CASSLVLSPVKNIQYF. DNA for the CDR3: TGCGCCAGCAGCTTGGTGTTAAGCCCGGTCAAAAACATTCAGTACTTC. Combining the CDR3 with reference TRBV5-1 and TRBJ2-4 gives the whole variable domain KAGVTQTPRYLIKTRGQQVTLSCSPISGHRSVSWYQQTPGQGLQFLFEYFSETQRNKGNFPGRFSGRQFSNSRSEMNVSTLELGDSALYLCASSLVLSPVKNIQYFGAGTRLSVL.

This sequence joins TRBV9 and TRBJ1-1, with a tentative D call TRBD1 (6 bases). Per the germline V gene, CDR1 is SGDLS and CDR2 is YYNGEE. This CDR3 region has 13 residues. V was pared by 0 bases and J by 8 bases, with 11 bases between. The CDR3 sequence is CASSVATGGEAFF. CDR3 sequence (DNA): TGTGCCAGCAGCGTAGCTACGGGGGGCGAAGCTTTCTTT.

The chain carries TRBV28 and TRBJ1-3; 9 bases align to TRBD1. The CDR3 length is 17 residues. Germline loops: CDR1 MDHEN, CDR2 SYDVKM. V was clipped by 4 bases and J by 3 bases; unmatched bases: 10. The CDR3 nucleotides read TGTGCCAGCAGTTCCACCTCCGGGACAGGGTTTGGAAACACCATATATTTT. Its translation is CASSSTSGTGFGNTIYF. Full variable domain (remainder filled in from reference TRBV28 and TRBJ1-3): DVKVTQSSRYLVKRTGEKVFLECVQDMDHENMFWYRQDPGLGLRLIYFSYDVKMKEKGDIPEGYSVSREKKERFSLILESASTNQTSMYLCASSSTSGTGFGNTIYFGEGSWLTVV.

The CDR3 reads CATRRGGRDTQYF. DNA of the CDR3: TGTGCCACCAGAAGGGGGGGACGAGATACGCAGTATTTT. The chain links TRBV27 to TRBJ2-3; a weak D match, TRBD2 (7 bases). Trimming pared 10 bases from V and 5 bases from J, leaving 16 bases between. CDR3 size: 13 residues. CDR1 MNHEY and CDR2 SMNVEV come from the germline V gene (reference sequence).

This clone showed up just once. The V gene is TRBV28, the J gene TRBJ1-5; 9 nucleotides line up with TRBD1. Germline CDR1 and CDR2: MDHEN and SYDVKM. The CDR3 loop spans 17 amino acids. The V gene end was trimmed by 7 bases and the J gene end by 5 bases; junction bases not matched to a gene: 15. The CDR3 nucleotides read TGTGCCAGCACAACCGGGACAGGGTTCACCCTGGATCAGCCCCAGCATTTT. It specifies CASTTGTGFTLDQPQHF.

The V gene is TRBV5-4, the J gene TRBJ1-2, with D perhaps TRBD1 (5 bases). The germline CDR1 and CDR2 sequences are SGHNT and YYREEE (reference sequence). The CDR3 has 14 amino acids. The V end lost 4 bases, the J end lost 5 bases, and 15 bases lay between the germline ends. CDR3: CASSLKQVFYGYTF. In nucleotides, the CDR3 is TGTGCCAGCAGCCTGAAACAGGTTTTTTATGGCTACACCTTC. Using reference TRBV5-4 and TRBJ1-2 for the parts outside the CDR3, the full variable domain is ETGVTQSPTHLIKTRGQQVTLRCSSQSGHNTVSWYQQALGQGPQFIFQYYREEENGRGNFPPRFSGLQFPNYSSELNVNALELDDSALYLCASSLKQVFYGYTFGSGTRLTVV.

This chain connects TRBV30 to TRBJ1-1, with 7 bases aligning to TRBD1. Looked up from germline, CDR1 is GTSNPN and CDR2 is SVGIG (reference sequence). Trimming at V came to 3 bases and at J to 2 bases, leaving 3 bases not matched to a gene. This CDR3 contains 13 residues. The CDR3 DNA reads as TGTGCCTGGAGAAGACAGGGCAACACTGAAGCTTTCTTT. This translates into CAWRRQGNTEAFF.

This rearrangement joins TRBV6-6 to TRBJ2-7; 7 bases agree with TRBD1. The CDR3 has 15 amino acids. The germline CDR1 and CDR2 sequences are MNHNY and SVGAGI (reference sequence). Unmatched junction bases numbered 7, after V lost 5 bases and J lost 0 bases. CDR3 nucleotide sequence: TGTGCCAGCAGTCCCCGGGACAGATTCTCCTACGAGCAGTACTTC. Its translation: CASSPRDRFSYEQYF.

The rearrangement links TRBV4-2 to TRBJ2-5; 14 nucleotides align to TRBD2. The CDR3 totals 20 residues. Trimming removed 0 bases from V and 5 bases from J; junction bases left unmatched: 14. Per germline, CDR1 LGHNA and CDR2 YNFKEQ. The CDR3 sequence is CASSQDSPGGLAGVRETQYF. Written as DNA, the CDR3 is TGTGCCAGCAGCCAAGATTCCCCAGGGGGACTAGCGGGAGTTCGGGAGACCCAGTACTTC.

The chain couples TRBV19 to TRBJ2-7; D uncertain. Germline CDR1 and CDR2: LNHDA and SQIVND (reference sequence). The CDR3 length is 14 residues. Trimming removed 2 bases from V and 5 bases from J, with 13 bases in between. The chain's CDR3 is CASSISMGSDEQYF. Written as DNA, the CDR3 is TGTGCCAGTAGTATATCGATGGGGTCGGACGAGCAGTACTTC.

The chain combines TRBV19 with TRBJ1-4, with 12 bases lining up with TRBD1. The germline CDR1 and CDR2 sequences are LNHDA and SQIVND (reference sequence). The CDR3 has 14 amino acids. Trimming at V came to 8 bases and at J to 6 bases, leaving 4 bases not matched to a gene. As DNA, the CDR3 is TGTGCCAGTTCGGGACAGGGGGCTGATGAAAAACTGTTTTTT. This codes for CASSGQGADEKLFF.

This chain connects TRBV29-1 to TRBJ1-3, with TRBD1 as a possible D gene (5 bases). V was pared by 0 bases and J by 0 bases, with 9 bases between. Germline V gives CDR1 SQVTM, CDR2 ANQGSEA. CDR3 length: 15 residues. The CDR3 nucleotides read TGCAGCGTTGAAGAGCAACAGGTCTCTGGAAACACCATATATTTT. Its translation: CSVEEQQVSGNTIYF.

This clone was seen only once. V is TRBV6-5 and J is TRBJ1-2, with 7 positions matching TRBD1. Germline assignment: CDR1 MNHEY and CDR2 SVGAGI. V lost 0 bases to trimming and J lost 3 bases; unmatched junction nucleotides: 4. The CDR3 contains 15 residues. Here the CDR3 reads CASSYSVTGDYGYTF. CDR3 bases: TGTGCCAGCAGTTACTCAGTTACAGGGGACTATGGCTACACCTTC.

J is TRBJ1-2 and V is TRBV21-1. TRBV21-1 is a documented pseudogene. The CDR3 is 15 residues long. CDR3 protein: CASSKGSGGGYGYTF. CDR3 in DNA: TGTGCCAGCAGCAAAGGAAGTGGAGGGGGGTATGGCTACACCTTC.

The genes are TRBV4-3 and TRBJ1-5; D is ambiguous. Germline V gene data show CDR1 as LGHNA and CDR2 as YSLEER. The V end lost 2 bases, the J end lost 4 bases, and 9 bases lay between the germline ends. The CDR3 is 14 residues long. The CDR3 DNA sequence: TGCGCCAGCAGCCAACATCCCAATAATCAGCCCCAGCATTTT. This codes for CASSQHPNNQPQHF.

V gene TRBV7-8 combines with J gene TRBJ2-7; the D gene is possibly TRBD2 (6 bases). CDR1 is SGHVS, CDR2 FQNEAQ, per germline. This CDR3 comprises 14 residues. Trimming took 2 bases from V and 7 from J, leaving 15 bases between them. CDR3 DNA sequence: TGTGCCAGCAGCTTAAGGGACTTACACGGGGAGCAGTACTTC. Amino acids: CASSLRDLHGEQYF.

The chain joins TRBV4-1 to TRBJ1-2; 9 positions agree with TRBD1. V dropped 0 bases and J dropped 6; count of bases not matched to a gene: 14. The CDR3 consists of 18 residues. Germline CDR1 MGHRA, CDR2 YSYEKL. DNA for the CDR3: TGCGCCAGCAGCCAAGATATGTTGGAATCCGGACAGGGGAATGGCTACACCTTC. Encoded protein: CASSQDMLESGQGNGYTF.

The chain links TRBV7-8 to TRBJ1-5; D possibly corresponds to TRBD1 (6 bases). CDR1 SGHVS and CDR2 FQNEAQ come from the germline V gene. Trimming left V 1 base short and J 3 bases short, with 10 bases between. CDR3 length: 15 residues. In DNA, the CDR3 is TGTGCCAGCAGCTTAGTGACAGGTTTCAATCAGCCCCAGCATTTT. It specifies CASSLVTGFNQPQHF.

The chain employs TRBV11-3 and TRBJ1-4, with TRBD1 matching over 9 bases. Germline trimming cut 5 bases from V and 7 bases from J; bases unmatched to any gene: 8. Germline assignment: CDR1 SGHNT and CDR2 YENEEA. The CDR3 spans 15 residues. The CDR3 nucleotides read TGTGCCAGCAGCCCGCGGACAGGGGAGGCTGAAAAACTGTTTTTT. Translation: CASSPRTGEAEKLFF. Filled out from reference TRBV11-3 and TRBJ1-4, the complete variable domain reads EAGVVQSPRYKIIEKKQPVAFWCNPISGHNTLYWYLQNLGQGPELLIRYENEEAVDDSQLPKDRFSAERLKGVDSTLKIQPAELGDSAVYLCASSPRTGEAEKLFFGSGTQLSVL.

The chain couples TRBV19 to TRBJ1-1; D remains ambiguous. V was pared by 8 bases and J by 4 bases, with 8 bases between. CDR3 length: 11 amino acids. Germline CDR1 LNHDA, CDR2 SQIVND (reference sequence). The CDR3 reads CASARGTEAFF. The CDR3 DNA sequence: TGTGCCAGTGCCCGGGGCACTGAAGCTTTCTTT.

This clone appeared a single time. This rearrangement joins TRBV7-9 to TRBJ2-3, with TRBD2 matching 11 bases. CDR1 and CDR2 (germline): SEHNR, FQNEAQ (reference sequence). Unmatched junction bases numbered 8, after V lost 5 bases and J lost 4 bases. The CDR3 covers 16 residues. CDR3 bases: TGTGCCAGCAGCCCGATCACTAGCGGGAGAGCAGATACGCAGTATTTT. Its protein is CASSPITSGRADTQYF. Complete variable domain (other parts from reference TRBV7-9 and TRBJ2-3): DTGVSQNPRHKITKRGQNVTFRCDPISEHNRLYWYRQTLGQGPEFLTYFQNEAQLEKSRLLSDRFSAERPKGSFSTLEIQRTEQGDSAMYLCASSPITSGRADTQYFGPGTRLTVL.

The rearrangement joins TRBV30 to TRBJ1-1; tentatively, D is TRBD1 (5 bases). V lost 5 bases, J lost 6 bases, and 10 bases lay in between. Per the germline V gene, CDR1 is GTSNPN and CDR2 is SVGIG (reference sequence). This CDR3 has 11 amino acids. The CDR3 is CAWLGVAEAFF. CDR3 in DNA: TGTGCCTGGTTGGGGGTGGCTGAAGCTTTCTTT.

The chain recombines TRBV29-1 with TRBJ1-2; D remains ambiguous. The V gene's germline CDR1 is SQVTM and CDR2 ANQGSEA. CDR3 size: 13 residues. Between the trimmed V and J ends, which lost 0 bases and 1 base, there was a span of 6 bases. In DNA, the CDR3 is TGCAGCGTTGAAGATGGAGTTAACTATGGCTACACCTTC. This encodes CSVEDGVNYGYTF.

A word on this clone: In the same sample, other DNA sequences code for this CDR3. The genes are TRBV6-5 and TRBJ1-3; D might be TRBD1 (5 bases). Trimming shortened V by 6 bases and J by 8 bases, and 8 bases separated the two germline ends. This CDR3 has 11 amino acids. Germline CDR1 MNHEY, CDR2 SVGAGI. In DNA form, the CDR3 reads TGTGCCAGCAGGCAGGGTCACACCATATATTTT. It encodes CASRQGHTIYF.

In its sample, this clone was seen a few times. The genes are TRBV5-1 and TRBJ1-6; D is undetermined. Germline V gene sequence: CDR1 SGHRS, CDR2 YFSETQ. The CDR3 runs to 13 residues. Trimming took 6 bases from V and 8 from J, leaving 12 bases between them. In nucleotides, the CDR3 is TGCGCCAGCACCCCCAATAGTGATTCACCCCTCCACTTT. This codes for CASTPNSDSPLHF.